This record covers a single T cell receptor beta chain. The antigen is not known. V lost 3 bases, J lost 6 bases, and 6 bases stayed unmatched. Germline CDR1 reads MNHEY; CDR2 reads SMNVEV (reference sequence). The CDR3 runs to 15 residues. These data are taken from a study of cytomegalovirus exposure and HLA in healthy donors. Study results and caveats: Sequencing artifact likely explains a cluster of highly shared sequence variants. The analysis excluded some indistinguishable V segments, including TRBV6-2 and TRBV6-3. Researchers counted approximately 160 TCR beta chains as cytomegalovirus-associated.

The primer mix had 60 Vbeta and 13 Jbeta primers. The repertoire was sequenced with immunoSEQ multiplex PCR; TCRdb's copy has only in-frame clones and lacks some. The table records around 140,000 clones, about 61% of them present only once. The receptor comes from a male donor in good health and CMV-seronegative. This chain uses TRBV27 with TRBJ1-5, with TRBD1 matching over 9 bases. Sequencing was performed on PBMCs. This CDR3 reads CASSFGTGRGQPQHF. The CDR3 DNA reads as TGTGCCAGCAGTTTCGGGACAGGGAGAGGTCAGCCCCAGCATTTT.